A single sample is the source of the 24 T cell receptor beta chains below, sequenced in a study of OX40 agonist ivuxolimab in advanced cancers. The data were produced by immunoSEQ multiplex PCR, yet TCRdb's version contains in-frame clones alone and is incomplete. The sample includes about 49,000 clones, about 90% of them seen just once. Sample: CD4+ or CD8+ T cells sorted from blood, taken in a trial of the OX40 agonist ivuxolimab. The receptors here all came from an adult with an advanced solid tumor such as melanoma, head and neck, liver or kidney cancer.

The CDR3 nucleotides are TGTGCCAGCAGTCTTAGTAACGAGCAGTACTTC. It specifies CASSLSNEQYF. This rearrangement joins TRBV6-1 to TRBJ2-7, with D uncertain. V gave up 5 bases and J gave up 5 bases, with 7 bases separating them. CDR1 MNHNS and CDR2 SASEGT come from the germline V gene. The CDR3 contains 11 residues.

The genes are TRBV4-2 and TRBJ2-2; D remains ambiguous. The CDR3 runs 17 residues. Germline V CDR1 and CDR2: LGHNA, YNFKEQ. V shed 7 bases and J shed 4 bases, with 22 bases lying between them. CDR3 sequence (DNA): TGTGCCAGCACCCCCCTGTCTACCCTGGGCCTCACCGGGGAGCTGTTTTTT. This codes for CASTPLSTLGLTGELFF.

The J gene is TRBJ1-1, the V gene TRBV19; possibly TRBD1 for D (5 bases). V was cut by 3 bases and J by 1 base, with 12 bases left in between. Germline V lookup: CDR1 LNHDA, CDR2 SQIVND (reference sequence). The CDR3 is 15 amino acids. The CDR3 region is CASSIMAGKNTEAFF. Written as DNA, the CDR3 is TGTGCCAGTAGTATCATGGCAGGGAAGAACACTGAAGCTTTCTTT.

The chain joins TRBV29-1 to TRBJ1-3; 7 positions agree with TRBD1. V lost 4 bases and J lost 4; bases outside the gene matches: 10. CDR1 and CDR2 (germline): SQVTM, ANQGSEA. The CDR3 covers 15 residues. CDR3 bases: TGCAGCGTTGGGTGGGCCCAGGACAGGGGAAACACCATATATTTT. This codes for CSVGWAQDRGNTIYF.

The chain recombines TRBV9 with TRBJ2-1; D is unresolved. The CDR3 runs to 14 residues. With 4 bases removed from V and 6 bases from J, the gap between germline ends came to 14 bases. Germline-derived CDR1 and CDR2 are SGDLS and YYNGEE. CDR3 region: CASSFSPRPNEQFF. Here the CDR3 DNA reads TGTGCCAGCAGCTTCTCACCCCGACCCAATGAGCAGTTCTTC.

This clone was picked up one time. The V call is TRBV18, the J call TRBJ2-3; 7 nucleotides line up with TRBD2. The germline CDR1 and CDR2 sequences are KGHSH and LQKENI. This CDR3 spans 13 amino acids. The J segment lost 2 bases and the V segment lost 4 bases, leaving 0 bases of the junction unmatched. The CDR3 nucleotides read TGTGCCAGCTCACGGGACTACACAGATACGCAGTATTTT. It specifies CASSRDYTDTQYF.

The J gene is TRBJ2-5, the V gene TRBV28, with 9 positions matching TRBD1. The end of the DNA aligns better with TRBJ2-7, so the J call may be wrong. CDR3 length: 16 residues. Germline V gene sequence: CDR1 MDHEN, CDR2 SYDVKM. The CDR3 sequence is CASSPPRTGEPYEQYF. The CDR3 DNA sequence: TGTGCCAGCAGCCCACCACGGACAGGGGAACCCTACGAGCAGTACTTC.

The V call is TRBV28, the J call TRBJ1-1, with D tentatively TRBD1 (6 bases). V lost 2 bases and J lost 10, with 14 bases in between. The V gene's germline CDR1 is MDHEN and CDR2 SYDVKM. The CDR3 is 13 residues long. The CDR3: CASSLQTGSGAFF. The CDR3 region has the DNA TGTGCCAGCAGTTTACAAACAGGGTCTGGAGCTTTCTTT.

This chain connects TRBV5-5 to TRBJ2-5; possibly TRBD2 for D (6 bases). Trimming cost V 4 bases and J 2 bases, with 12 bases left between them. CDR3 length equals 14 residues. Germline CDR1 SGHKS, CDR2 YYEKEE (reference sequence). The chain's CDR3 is CASSGGSGQETQYF. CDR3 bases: TGTGCCAGCAGCGGGGGTAGCGGACAAGAGACCCAGTACTTC.

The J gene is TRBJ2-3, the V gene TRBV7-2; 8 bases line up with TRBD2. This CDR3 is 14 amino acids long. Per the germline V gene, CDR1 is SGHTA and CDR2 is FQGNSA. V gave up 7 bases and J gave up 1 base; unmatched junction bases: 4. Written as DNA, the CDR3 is TGTGCCAGCACCCAGACTAGCGGCACAGATACGCAGTATTTT. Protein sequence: CASTQTSGTDTQYF.

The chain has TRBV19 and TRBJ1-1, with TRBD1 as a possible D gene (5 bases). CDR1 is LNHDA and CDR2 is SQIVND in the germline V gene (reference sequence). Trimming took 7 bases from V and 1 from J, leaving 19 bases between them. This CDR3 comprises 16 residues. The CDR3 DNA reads TGTGCCAGTATTCCGTCAGGCTGGACACCGAACACTGAAGCTTTCTTT. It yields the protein CASIPSGWTPNTEAFF.

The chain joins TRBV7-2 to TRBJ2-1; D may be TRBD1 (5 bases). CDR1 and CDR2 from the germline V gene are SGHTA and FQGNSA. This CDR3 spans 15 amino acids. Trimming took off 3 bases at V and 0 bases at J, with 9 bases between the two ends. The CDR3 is CASSFRQSSYNEQFF. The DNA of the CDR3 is TGTGCCAGCAGCTTCCGACAGAGCTCCTACAATGAGCAGTTCTTC.

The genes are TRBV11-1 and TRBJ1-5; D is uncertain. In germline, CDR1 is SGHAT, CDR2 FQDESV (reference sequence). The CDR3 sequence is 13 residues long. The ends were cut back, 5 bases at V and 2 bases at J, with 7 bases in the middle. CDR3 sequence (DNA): TGTGCCAGCAGCCCGGACGGCAATCAGCCCCAGCATTTT. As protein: CASSPDGNQPQHF.

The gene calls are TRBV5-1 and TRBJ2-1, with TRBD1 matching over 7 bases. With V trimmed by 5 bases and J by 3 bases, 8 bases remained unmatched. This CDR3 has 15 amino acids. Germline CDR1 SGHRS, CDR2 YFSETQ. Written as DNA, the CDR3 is TGCGCCAGCAGACCTACAGGGGTCGGCTACAATGAGCAGTTCTTC. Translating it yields CASRPTGVGYNEQFF. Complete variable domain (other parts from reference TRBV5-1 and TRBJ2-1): KAGVTQTPRYLIKTRGQQVTLSCSPISGHRSVSWYQQTPGQGLQFLFEYFSETQRNKGNFPGRFSGRQFSNSRSEMNVSTLELGDSALYLCASRPTGVGYNEQFFGPGTRLTVL.

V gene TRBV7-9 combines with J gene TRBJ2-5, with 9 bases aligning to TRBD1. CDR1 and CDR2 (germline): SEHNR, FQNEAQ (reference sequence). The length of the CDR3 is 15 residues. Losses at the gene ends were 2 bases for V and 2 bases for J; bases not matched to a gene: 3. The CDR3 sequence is CASSLTGTGQETQYF. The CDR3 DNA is TGTGCCAGCAGCTTAACCGGGACAGGGCAAGAGACCCAGTACTTC.

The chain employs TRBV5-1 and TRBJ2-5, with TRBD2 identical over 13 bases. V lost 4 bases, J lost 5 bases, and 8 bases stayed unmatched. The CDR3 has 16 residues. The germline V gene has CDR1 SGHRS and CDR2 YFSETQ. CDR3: CASSRRTSGSRETQYF. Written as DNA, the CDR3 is TGCGCCAGCAGCAGGAGGACTAGCGGGAGTAGGGAGACCCAGTACTTC.

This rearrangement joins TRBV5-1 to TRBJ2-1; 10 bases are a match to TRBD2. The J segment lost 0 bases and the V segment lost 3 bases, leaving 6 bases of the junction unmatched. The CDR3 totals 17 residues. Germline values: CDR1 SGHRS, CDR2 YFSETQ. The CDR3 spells CASSSGLAASSYNEQFF. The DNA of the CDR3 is TGCGCCAGCAGCTCAGGACTAGCGGCTAGCTCCTACAATGAGCAGTTCTTC.

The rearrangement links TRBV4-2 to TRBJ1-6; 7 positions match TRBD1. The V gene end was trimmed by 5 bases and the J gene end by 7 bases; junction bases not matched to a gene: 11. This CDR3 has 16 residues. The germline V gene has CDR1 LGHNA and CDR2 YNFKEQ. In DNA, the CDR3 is TGTGCCAGCAGCTCAACCAGGACAGGAGGAAATTCACCCCTCCACTTT. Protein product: CASSSTRTGGNSPLHF.

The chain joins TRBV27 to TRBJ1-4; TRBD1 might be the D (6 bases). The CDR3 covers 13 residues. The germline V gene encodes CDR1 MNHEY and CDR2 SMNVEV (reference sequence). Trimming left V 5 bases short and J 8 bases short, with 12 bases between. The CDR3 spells CASSRQVGEKLFF. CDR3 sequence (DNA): TGTGCCAGCAGTAGACAGGTCGGAGAAAAACTGTTTTTT. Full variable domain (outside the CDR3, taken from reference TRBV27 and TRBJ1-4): EAQVTQNPRYLITVTGKKLTVTCSQNMNHEYMSWYRQDPGLGLRQIYYSMNVEVTDKGDVPEGYKVSRKEKRNFPLILESPSPNQTSLYFCASSRQVGEKLFFGSGTQLSVL.

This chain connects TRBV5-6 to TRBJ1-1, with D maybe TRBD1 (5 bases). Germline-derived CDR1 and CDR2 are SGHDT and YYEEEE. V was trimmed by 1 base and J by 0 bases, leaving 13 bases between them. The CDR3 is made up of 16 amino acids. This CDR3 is CASSLPRTGVNTEAFF. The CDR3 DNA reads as TGTGCCAGCAGCTTGCCCCGCACGGGGGTGAACACTGAAGCTTTCTTT. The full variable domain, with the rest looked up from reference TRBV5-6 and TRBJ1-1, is DAGVTQSPTHLIKTRGQQVTLRCSPKSGHDTVSWYQQALGQGPQFIFQYYEEEERQRGNFPDRFSGHQFPNYSSELNVNALLLGDSALYLCASSLPRTGVNTEAFFGQGTRLTVV.

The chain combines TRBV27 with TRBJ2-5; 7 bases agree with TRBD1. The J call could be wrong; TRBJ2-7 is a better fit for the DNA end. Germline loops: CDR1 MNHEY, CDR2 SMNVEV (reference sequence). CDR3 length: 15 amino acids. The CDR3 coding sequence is TGTGCCAGCAGTCCCAGGGGGAACCTTTACTACGAGCAGTACTTC. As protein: CASSPRGNLYYEQYF.

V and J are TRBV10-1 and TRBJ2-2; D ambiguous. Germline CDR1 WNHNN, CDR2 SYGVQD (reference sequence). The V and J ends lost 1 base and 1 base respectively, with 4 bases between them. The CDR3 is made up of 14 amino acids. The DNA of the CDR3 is TGCGCCAGCAGTGAGTACAGGAACACCGGGGAGCTGTTTTTT. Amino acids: CASSEYRNTGELFF.

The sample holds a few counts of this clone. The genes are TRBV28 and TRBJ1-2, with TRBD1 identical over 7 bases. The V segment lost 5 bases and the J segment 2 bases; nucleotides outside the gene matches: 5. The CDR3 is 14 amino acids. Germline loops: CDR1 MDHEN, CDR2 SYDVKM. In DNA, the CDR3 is TGTGCCAGCAGTAACAACAGGGGCAACTATGGCTACACCTTC. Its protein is CASSNNRGNYGYTF.

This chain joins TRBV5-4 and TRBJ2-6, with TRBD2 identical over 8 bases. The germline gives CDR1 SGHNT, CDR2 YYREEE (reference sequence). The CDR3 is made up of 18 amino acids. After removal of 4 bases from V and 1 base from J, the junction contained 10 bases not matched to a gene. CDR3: CASSVPKSGSSGANVLTF. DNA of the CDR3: TGTGCCAGCAGCGTACCAAAGAGCGGGAGTTCTGGGGCCAACGTCCTGACTTTC.